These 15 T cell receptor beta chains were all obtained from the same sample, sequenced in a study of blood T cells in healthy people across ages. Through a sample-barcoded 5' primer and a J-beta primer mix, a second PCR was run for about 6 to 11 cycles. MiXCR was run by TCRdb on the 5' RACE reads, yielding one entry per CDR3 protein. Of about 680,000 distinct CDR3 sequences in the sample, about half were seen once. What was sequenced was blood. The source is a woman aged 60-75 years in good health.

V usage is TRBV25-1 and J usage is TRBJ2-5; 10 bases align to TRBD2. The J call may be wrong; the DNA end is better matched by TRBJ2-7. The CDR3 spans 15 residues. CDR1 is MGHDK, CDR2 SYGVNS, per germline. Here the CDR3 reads CASSDPAGGLYEQYF. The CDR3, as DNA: TGTGCCAGCAGTGACCCAGCGGGAGGGCTCTACGAGCAGTACTTC.

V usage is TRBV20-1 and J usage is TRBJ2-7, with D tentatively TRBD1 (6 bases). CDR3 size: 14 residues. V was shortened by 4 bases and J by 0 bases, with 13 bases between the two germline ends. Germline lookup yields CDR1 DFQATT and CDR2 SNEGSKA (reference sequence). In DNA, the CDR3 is TGCAGTGCTACATCCAGGGGCGGCTCCTACGAGCAGTACTTC. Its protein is CSATSRGGSYEQYF.

CDR3 residues: CASSRRQAVGNQPQHF. The DNA for the CDR3 is TGTGCCAGCAGCCGAAGACAGGCTGTGGGCAATCAGCCCCAGCATTTT. The V and J genes are TRBV4-2 and TRBJ1-5; weak D call: TRBD1 (6 bases). Trimming stripped 4 bases from V and 2 bases from J, with 15 bases between. Germline V gene lookup returns CDR1 LGHNA and CDR2 YNFKEQ. The CDR3 is 16 residues long.

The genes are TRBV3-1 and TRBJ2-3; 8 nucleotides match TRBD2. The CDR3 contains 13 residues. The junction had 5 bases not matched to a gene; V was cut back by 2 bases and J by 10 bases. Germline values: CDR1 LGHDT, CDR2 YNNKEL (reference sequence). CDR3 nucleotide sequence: TGTGCCAGCAGCCAACAAACTAGCGGTCCGCAGTATTTT. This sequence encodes CASSQQTSGPQYF.

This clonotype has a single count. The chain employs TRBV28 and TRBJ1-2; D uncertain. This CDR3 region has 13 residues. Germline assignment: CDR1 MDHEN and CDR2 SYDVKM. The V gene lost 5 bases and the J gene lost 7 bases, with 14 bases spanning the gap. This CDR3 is CASSPPWGSGYTF. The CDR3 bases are TGTGCCAGCAGTCCACCTTGGGGTTCTGGCTACACCTTC.

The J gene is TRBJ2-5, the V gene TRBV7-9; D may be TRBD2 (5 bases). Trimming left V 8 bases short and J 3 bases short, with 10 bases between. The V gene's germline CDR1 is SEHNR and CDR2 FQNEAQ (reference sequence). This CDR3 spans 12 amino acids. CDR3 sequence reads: CASSWGEETQYF. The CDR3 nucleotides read TGTGCCAGCTCATGGGGAGAAGAGACCCAGTACTTC.

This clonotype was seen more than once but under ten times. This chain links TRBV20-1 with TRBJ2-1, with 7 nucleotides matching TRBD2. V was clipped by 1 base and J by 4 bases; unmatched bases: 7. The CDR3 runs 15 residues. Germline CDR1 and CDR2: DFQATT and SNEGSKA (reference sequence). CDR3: CSARVGLAEYNEQFF. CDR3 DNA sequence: TGCAGTGCTAGAGTGGGGCTAGCGGAATACAATGAGCAGTTCTTC.

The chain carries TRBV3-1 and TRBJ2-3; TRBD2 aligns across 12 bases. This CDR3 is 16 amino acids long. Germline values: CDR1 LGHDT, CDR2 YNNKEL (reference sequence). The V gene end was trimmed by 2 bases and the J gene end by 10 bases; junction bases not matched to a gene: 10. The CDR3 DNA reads TGTGCCAGCAGCCAACAGACTAGCGGGAGCGGAGCGCCGCAGTATTTT. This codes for CASSQQTSGSGAPQYF.

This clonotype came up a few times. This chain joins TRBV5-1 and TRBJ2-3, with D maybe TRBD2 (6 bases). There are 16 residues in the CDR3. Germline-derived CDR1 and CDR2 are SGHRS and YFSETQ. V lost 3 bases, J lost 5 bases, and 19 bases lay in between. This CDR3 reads CASSSLGLAGLDTQYF. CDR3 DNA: TGCGCCAGCAGCTCGTTGGGACTCGCGGGGCTAGATACGCAGTATTTT.

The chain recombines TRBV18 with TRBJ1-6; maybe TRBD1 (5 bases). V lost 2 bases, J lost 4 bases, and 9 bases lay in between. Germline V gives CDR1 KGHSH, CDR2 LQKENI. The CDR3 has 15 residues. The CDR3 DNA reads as TGTGCCAGCTCACCAGCGGGGGTGTATAATTCACCCCTCCACTTT. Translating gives CASSPAGVYNSPLHF.

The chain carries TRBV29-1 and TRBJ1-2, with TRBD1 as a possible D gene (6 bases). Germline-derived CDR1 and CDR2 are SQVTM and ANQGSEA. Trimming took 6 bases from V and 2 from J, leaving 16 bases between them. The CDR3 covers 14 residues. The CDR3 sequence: CSVTGSWVNYGYTF. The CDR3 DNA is TGCAGCGTCACAGGGTCGTGGGTCAACTATGGCTACACCTTC. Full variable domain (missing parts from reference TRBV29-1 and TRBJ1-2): SAVISQKPSRDICQRGTSLTIQCQVDSQVTMMFWYRQQPGQSLTLIATANQGSEATYESGFVIDKFPISRPNLTFSTLTVSNMSPEDSSIYLCSVTGSWVNYGYTFGSGTRLTVV.

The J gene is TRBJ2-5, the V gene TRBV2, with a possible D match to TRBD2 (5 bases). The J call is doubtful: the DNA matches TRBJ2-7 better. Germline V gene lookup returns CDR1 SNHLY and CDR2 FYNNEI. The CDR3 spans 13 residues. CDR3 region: CASSGGRTYEQYF. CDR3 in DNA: TGTGCCAGCAGTGGCGGCCGGACTTACGAGCAGTACTTC.

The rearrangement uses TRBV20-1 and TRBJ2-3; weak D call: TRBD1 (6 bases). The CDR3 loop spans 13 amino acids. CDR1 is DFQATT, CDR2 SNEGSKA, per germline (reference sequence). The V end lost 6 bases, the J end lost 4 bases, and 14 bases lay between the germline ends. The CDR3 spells CSAKDRDPDTQYF. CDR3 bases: TGCAGTGCCAAGGACAGAGATCCAGATACGCAGTATTTT.

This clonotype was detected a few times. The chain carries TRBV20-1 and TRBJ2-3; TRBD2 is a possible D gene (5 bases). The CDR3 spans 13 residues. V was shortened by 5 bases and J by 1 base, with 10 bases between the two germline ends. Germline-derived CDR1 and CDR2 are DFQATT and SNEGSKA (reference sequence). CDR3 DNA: TGCAGTGCTTTAAGCGGAGGCACAGATACGCAGTATTTT. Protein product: CSALSGGTDTQYF.

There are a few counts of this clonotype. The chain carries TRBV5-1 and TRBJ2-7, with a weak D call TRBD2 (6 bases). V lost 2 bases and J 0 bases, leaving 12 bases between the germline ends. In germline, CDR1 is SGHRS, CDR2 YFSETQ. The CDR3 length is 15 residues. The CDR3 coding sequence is TGCGCCAGCAGCTTCGGGGAGGAGTACTCCTACGAGCAGTACTTC. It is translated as CASSFGEEYSYEQYF.